The 20 T cell receptor beta chains in this list originate from one sample, sequenced in a study of T cell therapy after organ transplantation. For these TCRs, the target antigens are not known. Generated by immunoSEQ multiplex PCR, the TCRdb table keeps only in-frame clones and is missing some. The sample holds over 20,000 clones; 65% to 85% are singletons and the top ten take 30% to 45%. Time point indicated: 20-29 weeks after completion of therapy. Specimen: CD8+ T cells from blood, collected after autologous CMV-specific T cell therapy. All receptors come from a human patient who had received a solid organ transplant and had CMV disease. These T cells may partly come from the graft donor.

This clone was found once. V is TRBV19 and J is TRBJ2-5, with 12 nucleotides matching TRBD1. J lost 5 bases, V lost 5 bases, and 3 bases had no gene match. The CDR3 is made up of 14 amino acids. CDR1 is LNHDA, CDR2 SQIVND, per germline (reference sequence). The CDR3 sequence: CASSQGQGAETQYF. DNA for the CDR3: TGTGCCAGTAGTCAGGGACAGGGGGCGGAGACCCAGTACTTC. The full variable domain, with the rest looked up from reference TRBV19 and TRBJ2-5, is DGGITQSPKYLFRKEGQNVTLSCEQNLNHDAMYWYRQDPGQGLRLIYYSQIVNDFQKGDIAEGYSVSREKKESFPLTVTSAQKNPTAFYLCASSQGQGAETQYFGPGTRLLVL.

The chain recombines TRBV14 with TRBJ2-7; TRBD1 matches 8 bases. CDR1 is SGHDN, CDR2 FVKESK, per germline. This CDR3 region has 17 residues. Trimming at V came to 4 bases and at J to 1 base, leaving 12 bases not matched to a gene. CDR3 residues: CASSPRDRPYPSYEQYF. In DNA form, the CDR3 reads TGTGCCAGCAGCCCCCGGGACAGGCCCTACCCATCCTACGAGCAGTACTTC.

The CDR3 DNA is TGCGCCAGCAGCCCAGTGGGAGGAAGCAATCAGCCCCAGCATTTT. It yields the protein CASSPVGGSNQPQHF. The chain employs TRBV4-1 and TRBJ1-5; D unresolved. The germline gives CDR1 MGHRA, CDR2 YSYEKL. The V end lost 4 bases, the J end lost 1 base, and 11 bases lay between the germline ends. The CDR3 sequence is 15 residues long.

The gene calls are TRBV4-1 and TRBJ1-1; D unclear. There are 14 residues in the CDR3. With 3 bases removed from V and 0 bases from J, the gap between germline ends came to 8 bases. Germline assignment: CDR1 MGHRA and CDR2 YSYEKL. The CDR3 DNA sequence: TGCGCCAGCAGCCACTTAAGAGTGAACACTGAAGCTTTCTTT. Translating gives CASSHLRVNTEAFF.

On this clone: This sample also contains other DNA sequences that code for the same CDR3. The chain has TRBV6-5 and TRBJ2-3; the D is unclear. The length of the CDR3 is 12 residues. Germline-derived CDR1 and CDR2 are MNHEY and SVGAGI. Deletions cut 2 bases from V and 3 bases from J, with 3 bases between. The CDR3: CASSYGTDTQYF. In DNA form, the CDR3 reads TGTGCCAGCAGTTACGGGACAGATACGCAGTATTTT.

Here the CDR3 reads CASSPDSYNSPLHF. The CDR3, as DNA: TGTGCCAGCTCACCAGACTCCTATAATTCACCCCTCCACTTT. This sequence joins TRBV18 and TRBJ1-6, with unresolved D. V lost 2 bases and J 0 bases, leaving 2 bases between the germline ends. The CDR3 has 14 amino acids. The germline gives CDR1 KGHSH, CDR2 LQKENI.

A few counts support this clone. V usage is TRBV7-9 and J usage is TRBJ1-5, with a possible D match to TRBD1 (5 bases). Trimming cost V 0 bases and J 2 bases, with 5 bases left between them. The CDR3 runs to 14 residues. Germline lookup yields CDR1 SEHNR and CDR2 FQNEAQ (reference sequence). The CDR3 DNA reads as TGTGCCAGCAGCTTAGCGGGGGGCAATCAGCCCCAGCATTTT. Translation gives CASSLAGGNQPQHF.

The V and J genes are TRBV7-9 and TRBJ2-7; 8 bases are shared with TRBD2. This CDR3 region has 18 residues. J lost 4 bases, V lost 5 bases, and 19 bases had no gene match. CDR1 SEHNR and CDR2 FQNEAQ come from the germline V gene (reference sequence). CDR3: CASSQGQGIAGREYEQYF. Written as DNA, the CDR3 is TGTGCCAGCAGCCAAGGCCAGGGAATAGCGGGAAGAGAGTACGAGCAGTACTTC.

CDR3 nucleotides: TGTGCCAGCAGCGTAAGAACTAGCGGGAGGCGGGAGCAGTTCTTC. Translated: CASSVRTSGRREQFF. V is TRBV9 and J is TRBJ2-1; 12 bases agree with TRBD2. The CDR3 loop spans 15 amino acids. V trimming: 1 base; J trimming: 10 bases; junction bases outside the gene matches: 6. CDR1 and CDR2 (germline): SGDLS, YYNGEE. Variable domain in full (rest from reference TRBV9 and TRBJ2-1): DSGVTQTPKHLITATGQRVTLRCSPRSGDLSVYWYQQSLDQGLQFLIQYYNGEERAKGNILERFSAQQFPDLHSELNLSSLELGDSALYFCASSVRTSGRREQFFGPGTRLTVL.

V usage is TRBV11-2 and J usage is TRBJ2-1; 9 nucleotides line up with TRBD2. There are 16 residues in the CDR3. J gave up 4 bases and V 1 base, and 5 bases lay outside the gene matches. Germline-derived CDR1 and CDR2 are SGHAT and FQNNGV. CDR3 sequence: CASSLALAGLYNEQFF. CDR3 DNA sequence: TGTGCCAGCAGCTTAGCTCTAGCGGGGTTATACAATGAGCAGTTCTTC. The variable domain in full, with the rest retrieved from reference TRBV11-2 and TRBJ2-1, is EAGVAQSPRYKIIEKRQSVAFWCNPISGHATLYWYQQILGQGPKLLIQFQNNGVVDDSQLPKDRFSAERLKGVDSTLKIQPAKLEDSAVYLCASSLALAGLYNEQFFGPGTRLTVL.

The V and J genes are TRBV27 and TRBJ2-1; weak D call: TRBD2 (6 bases). Germline assignment: CDR1 MNHEY and CDR2 SMNVEV (reference sequence). There are 15 residues in the CDR3. The V end was cut by 5 bases, the J end by 0 bases, with 11 bases between. CDR3 coding DNA: TGTGCCAGCAGTCCACCAGCGGGCTCCTACAATGAGCAGTTCTTC. It specifies CASSPPAGSYNEQFF.

The chain employs TRBV4-3 and TRBJ1-2; D not certain. This CDR3 has 15 amino acids. The germline CDR1 and CDR2 sequences are LGHNA and YSLEER. Trimming took 0 bases from V and 1 from J, leaving 9 bases between them. The CDR3 reads CASSQELGSNYGYTF. The CDR3 DNA is TGCGCCAGCAGCCAAGAGTTAGGGAGTAACTATGGCTACACCTTC.

V and J are TRBV6-1 and TRBJ2-7, with D perhaps matching TRBD1 or TRBD2 (5 bases each). The CDR3 is 15 amino acids. Between the trimmed V and J ends, which lost 3 bases and 0 bases, there was a span of 12 bases. Germline V lookup: CDR1 MNHNS, CDR2 SASEGT. The CDR3 DNA is TGTGCCAGCAGTGAGGGACCGGGGAGCTCCTACGAGCAGTACTTC. Protein product: CASSEGPGSSYEQYF.

The gene calls are TRBV11-1 and TRBJ2-7; tentatively, D is TRBD2 (5 bases). V lost 2 bases and J 3 bases, leaving 11 bases between the germline ends. In germline, CDR1 is SGHAT, CDR2 FQDESV (reference sequence). CDR3 size: 14 residues. CDR3 DNA: TGTGCCAGCAGCTTACGTGGACTGTTCTACGAGCAGTACTTC. Translation: CASSLRGLFYEQYF.

The chain has TRBV19 and TRBJ2-5; D remains ambiguous. Near its end, the DNA agrees better with TRBJ2-7, so the J call may be wrong. The CDR3 totals 13 residues. The germline V gene encodes CDR1 LNHDA and CDR2 SQIVND (reference sequence). DNA for the CDR3: TGTGCCAGTAGAGTGGCAGAACCCTACGAGCAGTACTTC. Residues: CASRVAEPYEQYF.

The chain uses TRBV6-6 and TRBJ2-5; maybe TRBD1 (6 bases). The germline V gene has CDR1 MNHNY and CDR2 SVGAGI (reference sequence). CDR3 length: 14 residues. V lost 2 bases and J 5 bases, leaving 12 bases between the germline ends. CDR3 amino acids: CASSYLQGPETQYF. The CDR3 DNA follows: TGTGCCAGCAGTTACCTACAGGGTCCCGAGACCCAGTACTTC.

The chain carries TRBV7-9 and TRBJ2-1; 11 nucleotides match TRBD2. Trimming removed 5 bases from V and 4 bases from J; junction bases left unmatched: 4. The CDR3 consists of 15 residues. The V gene's germline CDR1 is SEHNR and CDR2 FQNEAQ (reference sequence). This CDR3 reads CASSPTSGDYNEQFF. CDR3 in DNA: TGTGCCAGCAGCCCGACTAGCGGGGATTACAATGAGCAGTTCTTC.

The CDR3 here is CASSHVQGYEQYF. In nucleotides, the CDR3 is TGTGCCAGCAGCCACGTTCAGGGCTACGAGCAGTACTTC. The rearrangement joins TRBV6-6 to TRBJ2-7, with a weak D call TRBD1 (5 bases). The CDR3 is made up of 13 amino acids. CDR1 MNHNY and CDR2 SVGAGI come from the germline V gene (reference sequence). V gave up 6 bases and J gave up 3 bases, with 12 bases separating them.

This clone showed up just once. The CDR3 protein is CASALAGGNYNEQFF. CDR3 nucleotides: TGTGCCAGCGCCCTAGCGGGCGGGAACTACAATGAGCAGTTCTTC. The V call is TRBV27, the J call TRBJ2-1; 8 bases align to TRBD2. Germline V gene data show CDR1 as MNHEY and CDR2 as SMNVEV (reference sequence). Trimming removed 8 bases from V and 3 bases from J; junction bases left unmatched: 9. The CDR3 spans 15 residues.

V and J are TRBV7-6 and TRBJ2-7; D is perhaps TRBD2 (7 bases). This CDR3 spans 15 amino acids. The V end was cut by 5 bases, the J end by 4 bases, with 18 bases between. The germline gives CDR1 SGHVS, CDR2 FNYEAQ. CDR3 DNA: TGTGCCAGCAGCCCCGAGGCAGGGGAGGGATACGAGCAGTACTTC. It is translated as CASSPEAGEGYEQYF.